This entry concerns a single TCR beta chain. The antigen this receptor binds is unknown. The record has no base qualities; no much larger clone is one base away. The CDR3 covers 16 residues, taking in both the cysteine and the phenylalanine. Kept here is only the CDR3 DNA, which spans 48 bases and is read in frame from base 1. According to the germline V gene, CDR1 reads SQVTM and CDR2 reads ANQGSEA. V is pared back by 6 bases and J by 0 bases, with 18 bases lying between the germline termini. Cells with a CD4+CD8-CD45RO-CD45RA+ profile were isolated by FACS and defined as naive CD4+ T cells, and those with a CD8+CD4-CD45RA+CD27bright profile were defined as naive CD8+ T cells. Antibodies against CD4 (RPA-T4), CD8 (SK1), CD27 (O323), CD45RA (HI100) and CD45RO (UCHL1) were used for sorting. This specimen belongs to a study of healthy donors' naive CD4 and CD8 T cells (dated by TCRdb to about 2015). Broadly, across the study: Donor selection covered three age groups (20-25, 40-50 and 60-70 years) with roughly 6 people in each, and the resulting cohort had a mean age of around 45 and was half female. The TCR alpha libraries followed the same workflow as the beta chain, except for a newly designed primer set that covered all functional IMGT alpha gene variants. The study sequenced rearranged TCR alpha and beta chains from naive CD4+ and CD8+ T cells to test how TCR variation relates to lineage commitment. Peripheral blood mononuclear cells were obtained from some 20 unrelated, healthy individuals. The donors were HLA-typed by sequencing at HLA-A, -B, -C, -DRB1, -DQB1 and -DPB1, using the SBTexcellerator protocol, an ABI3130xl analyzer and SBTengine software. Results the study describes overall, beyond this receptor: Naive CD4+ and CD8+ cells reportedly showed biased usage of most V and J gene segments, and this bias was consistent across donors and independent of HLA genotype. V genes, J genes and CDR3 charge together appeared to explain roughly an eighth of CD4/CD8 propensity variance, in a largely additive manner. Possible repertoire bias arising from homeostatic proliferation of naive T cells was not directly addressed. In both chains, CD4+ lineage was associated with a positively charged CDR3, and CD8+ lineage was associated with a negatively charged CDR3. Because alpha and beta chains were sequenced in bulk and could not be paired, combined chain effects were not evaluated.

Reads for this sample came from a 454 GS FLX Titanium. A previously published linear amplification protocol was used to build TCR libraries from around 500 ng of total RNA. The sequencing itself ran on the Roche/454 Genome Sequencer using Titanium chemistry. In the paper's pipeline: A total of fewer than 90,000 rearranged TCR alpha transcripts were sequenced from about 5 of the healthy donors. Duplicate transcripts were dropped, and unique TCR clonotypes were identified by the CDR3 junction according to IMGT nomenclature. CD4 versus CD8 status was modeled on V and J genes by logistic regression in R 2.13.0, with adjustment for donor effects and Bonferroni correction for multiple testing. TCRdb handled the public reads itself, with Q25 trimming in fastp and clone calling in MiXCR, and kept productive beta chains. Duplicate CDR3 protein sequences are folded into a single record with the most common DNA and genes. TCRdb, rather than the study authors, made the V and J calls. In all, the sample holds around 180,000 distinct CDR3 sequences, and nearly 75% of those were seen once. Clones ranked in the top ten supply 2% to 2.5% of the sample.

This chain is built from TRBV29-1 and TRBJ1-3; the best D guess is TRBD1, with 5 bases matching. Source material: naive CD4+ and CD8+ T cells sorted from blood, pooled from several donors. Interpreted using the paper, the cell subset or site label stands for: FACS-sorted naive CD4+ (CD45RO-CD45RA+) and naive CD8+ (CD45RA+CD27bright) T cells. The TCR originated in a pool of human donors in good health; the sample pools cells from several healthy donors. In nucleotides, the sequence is TGCAGCGTCAATGACCCACGGGACGCCTCTGGAAACACCATATATTTT. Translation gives CSVNDPRDASGNTIYF.